This T cell receptor beta chain originates from a study of blood T cell repertoires in COVID-19. Across the whole study: Samples representing acute and convalescent COVID-19 were sourced from the United States, Italy and Spain. PBMCs, B-cell-depleted T cells, or T cells were the source of the cDNA or gDNA that made up the material.

Looked up from germline, CDR1 is LGHDT and CDR2 is YNNKEL (reference sequence). Trimming shortened V by 1 base and J by 9 bases, and 9 bases separated the two germline ends. The CDR3 runs to 12 residues. Libraries were prepared by immunoSEQ multiplex PCR; TCRdb keeps only in-frame clonotypes and omits some of them. The table records approximately 210,000 clones, 85% to 90% of them present only once. The Seattle site enrolled patients during active infection and followed them longitudinally. This receptor was obtained from a man aged 50-59 years with COVID-19, enrolled during active disease. Sequencing was performed on peripheral blood. The chain combines TRBV3-1 (or the pseudogene TRBV3-2) with TRBJ1-2; D is unclear. DNA for the CDR3: TGTGCCAGCAGCCAAGCGGGTTCCCGCTACACCTTC. This translates into CASSQAGSRYTF.